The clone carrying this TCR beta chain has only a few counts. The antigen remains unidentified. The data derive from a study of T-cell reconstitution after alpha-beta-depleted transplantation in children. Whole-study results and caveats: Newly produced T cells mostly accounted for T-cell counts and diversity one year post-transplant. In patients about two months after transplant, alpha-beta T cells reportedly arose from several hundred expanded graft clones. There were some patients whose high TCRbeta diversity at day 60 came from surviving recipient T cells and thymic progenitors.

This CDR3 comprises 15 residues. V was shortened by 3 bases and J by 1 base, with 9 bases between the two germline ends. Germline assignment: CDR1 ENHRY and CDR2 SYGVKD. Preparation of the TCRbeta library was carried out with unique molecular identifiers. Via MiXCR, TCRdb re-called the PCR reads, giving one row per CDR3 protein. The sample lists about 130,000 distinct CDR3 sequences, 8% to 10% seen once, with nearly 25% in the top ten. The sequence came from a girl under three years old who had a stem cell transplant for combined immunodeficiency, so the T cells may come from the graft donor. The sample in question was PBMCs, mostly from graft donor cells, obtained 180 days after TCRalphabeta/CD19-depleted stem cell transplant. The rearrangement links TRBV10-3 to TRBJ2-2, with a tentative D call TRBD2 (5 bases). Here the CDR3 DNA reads TGTGCCATCAGTGACCCCGGACTGAACACCGGGGAGCTGTTTTTT. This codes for CAISDPGLNTGELFF.